A single sample gave rise to the 5 T cell receptor beta chains below, sequenced in a study of blood T cell repertoires in COVID-19 (dated by TCRdb to the early 2020s). Libraries came from the immunoSEQ multiplex PCR assay. The table was pulled from immuneACCESS by TCRdb, which kept in-frame rearrangements only. Such tables lose some clones; where checked, under half of the loss comes from unresolved V genes, and the rest has no known cause. This sample holds around 120,000 clones; approximately 79% were observed only once. Of the sample, 20% to 25% falls within the top ten clones. Sequenced input: peripheral blood. The origin of the receptors is a man aged 65-85 years with active or convalescent COVID-19.

The rearrangement links TRBV4-2 to TRBJ2-1, with 13 bases aligning to TRBD2. This CDR3 spans 15 amino acids. V shed 1 base, J shed 6 bases, and the junction held 0 bases outside the gene matches. Germline CDR1 reads LGHNA; CDR2 reads YNFKEQ. CDR3 residues: CASSQGTSGGNEQFF. The CDR3 coding sequence is TGTGCCAGCAGCCAAGGGACTAGCGGGGGCAATGAGCAGTTCTTC.

V is TRBV10-2 and J is TRBJ2-3; D not certain. V lost 7 bases to trimming and J lost 4 bases, with 9 bases between them. The CDR3 runs 12 residues. The germline gives CDR1 WSHSY, CDR2 SAAADI. The CDR3 DNA reads as TGCGCCAGCACTACCCCCCCAGATACGCAGTATTTT. Its translation is CASTTPPDTQYF.

This chain joins TRBV28 and TRBJ2-5, with 9 bases fitting TRBD1. The junction had 13 bases not matched to a gene; V was cut back by 6 bases and J by 5 bases. The CDR3 is 16 amino acids. Per germline, CDR1 MDHEN and CDR2 SYDVKM. The CDR3 DNA is TGTGCCAGCAGACGAACCGGACAGGGGCTTTGGGAGACCCAGTACTTC. Encoded protein: CASRRTGQGLWETQYF. Filled out from reference TRBV28 and TRBJ2-5, the complete variable domain reads DVKVTQSSRYLVKRTGEKVFLECVQDMDHENMFWYRQDPGLGLRLIYFSYDVKMKEKGDIPEGYSVSREKKERFSLILESASTNQTSMYLCASRRTGQGLWETQYFGPGTRLLVL.

The chain employs TRBV7-2 and TRBJ2-7, with a tentative D call TRBD1 (6 bases). CDR1 SGHTA and CDR2 FQGNSA come from the germline V gene. This CDR3 is 16 amino acids long. The ends were cut back, 2 bases at V and 4 bases at J, with 18 bases in the middle. The CDR3: CASSLTGNRVLYEQYF. In DNA, the CDR3 is TGTGCCAGCAGCTTAACTGGGAACAGGGTCCTTTACGAGCAGTACTTC.

The rearrangement links TRBV2 to TRBJ2-5; 11 bases are shared with TRBD2. V lost 5 bases to trimming and J lost 2 bases; unmatched junction nucleotides: 4. Germline CDR1 reads SNHLY; CDR2 reads FYNNEI. This CDR3 is 15 amino acids long. Written as DNA, the CDR3 is TGTGCCAGCAGTTCTAGCGGGGGGCCTCAAGAGACCCAGTACTTC. It translates to CASSSSGGPQETQYF.